This T cell receptor (beta chain) was retrieved from a study of cytomegalovirus exposure and HLA in healthy donors (dated by TCRdb to about 2017). In terms of the full investigation: The 666 repertoires of the first cohort and the 95 to 150 validation repertoires were produced on the same platform, according to a later analysis. The aim of the study was to test whether cataloging public T cell receptors could identify signatures of past pathogen exposure. Besides the first cohort of approximately 670 subjects, a separate validation cohort made up of 120 different subjects was used. To predict cytomegalovirus infection status, the study brought together high-throughput TCR immunosequencing, statistical association of individual TCRs with disease status, and machine learning.

Library construction relied on the immunoSEQ multiplex PCR assay. The published analysis was carried out like this. A statistical classification framework was built to diagnose cytomegalovirus status from the catalog of TCR beta chain sequences. Here the immuneACCESS table is served through TCRdb, limited to in-frame sequences with V and J called. Missing clones are a known gap in these copies; in checked studies unresolved V genes cover under half, and the rest lacks a known reason. Clone size and V and J calls were adopted from that table, with D and trimming inferred from the DNA. Across this sample there are fewer than 200,000 clones, with roughly 85% seen only once. The ten largest clones take up approximately 16% of the sample. The full study reports these points: While some public TCRs were present in many individuals, most TCR sequences turned up only very rarely across donors. The classifier was reported to diagnose cytomegalovirus status with high specificity and sensitivity in both the original cohort and the validation cohort. The study listed approximately 160 TCR beta chains as associated with cytomegalovirus. A later analysis found that TCRs clustered in the first cohort also tended to co-occur in the 130 or so validation repertoires, with approximately 95% of cluster scores above 0. In vitro tests confirmed that a few of the cytomegalovirus-associated TCR beta chains recognize cytomegalovirus antigens. According to the authors, the approach could potentially be generalized to other disease states and immunological phenotypes. All 120 or so repertoires were used to score co-occurrence in the validation cohort in a later analysis, because that analysis had no HLA typing for the cohort.

CDR1 is given as MGHDK and CDR2 as SYGVNS, both from the germline V gene. Reading from cysteine to phenylalanine, the CDR3 counts 15 amino acids. Only the CDR3 portion is preserved as DNA: 45 bases, with reading frame beginning at the first base. V lost 8 bases and J lost 4 bases, and the count of bases not matched to a germline gene is 10. Comments on this clone: This receptor's antigen is unknown. Base qualities are missing; no much larger clone stands one base away.

Donors formed part of the validation cohort, which comprised about 130 subjects and was distinct from the first cohort of over 500 subjects. The V and J segments used are TRBV25-1 and TRBJ1-2, and 10 bases in between align with TRBD1. This clonotype originated in a man between 18 and 29 years old in good health and CMV-seropositive. Input material: PBMCs. CDR3 protein: CASRTSGTGAYGYTF. The DNA sequence is as follows: TGTGCCAGCCGAACTTCCGGGACAGGGGCCTATGGCTACACCTTC.